This TCR beta chain emerged from a study of T cells in women clearing cervical HPV infection. Study details: Donors had HPV16-related CIN3 or worse; 2 had invasive cancer. Controls gave blood once infection was undetectable; cases at lesion identification.

Clones were read by immunoSEQ multiplex PCR, and TCRdb kept only the in-frame ones, dropping some. The ten most abundant clones cover about 1.5% of a sample with more than 45,000 clones. The clonotype originates from a woman aged 18-70 years with a cervical HPV16 infection that either progressed to CIN3+ or cleared (not recorded which). The sample comprised blood buffy coat.

The CDR3 sequence: CASSSQTSRYNEQFF. CDR3 bases read: TGTGCCAGCAGCTCCCAGACTAGCCGTTACAATGAG. The rearrangement uses TRBV5-4 and TRBJ2-1, with 7 bases matching TRBD2. The read terminates 3 residues ahead of where the CDR3 ends, so the germline J gene completes it. After removal of 3 bases from V and 4 bases from J, the junction contained 7 bases not matched to a gene. This CDR3 has 15 residues. Germline loops: CDR1 SGHNT, CDR2 YYREEE (reference sequence).